The clone carrying this T cell receptor (beta chain) was recorded many times. Its antigen is unknown. This sample is part of a study of regulatory T cells in long-lasting Graves disease. Study-wide results and limits: Thyroid tissue went unstudied; only peripheral blood was examined. Persistent disease exhibited a predilection for TRBV28, TRBJ1-2 and TRBJ2-5.

For TCR beta, libraries came from iRepertoire HTBI primers and Arm-PCR of CDR3 regions. TCRdb re-called the multiplex PCR reads through MiXCR, storing one row per CDR3 protein. This table has some 600,000 distinct CDR3 sequences, 16% appearing once. Time point defined: newly diagnosed GD, antithyroid drugs for less than 3 months. Following extraction of RNA from PBMCs, that RNA was used to make the TCR library. Trimming removed 5 bases from V and 0 bases from J, with 17 bases in between. CDR1 is SEHNR, CDR2 FQNEAQ, per germline (reference sequence). The CDR3 is made up of 16 amino acids. These data were also reused for a study on T cells in Graves' hyperthyroidism and ophthalmopathy. That source adds: In blood, most of the thyroid clonotypes expanded above 0.001 were also present.

The receptor was derived from a man between 18 and 29 years old with Graves disease. The source material was peripheral blood mononuclear cells (PBMCs), sampled at new diagnosis, from a patient treated with antithyroid drugs. V gene TRBV7-9 combines with J gene TRBJ2-7; weak D call: TRBD2 (6 bases). The CDR3 region has the DNA TGTGCCAGCAGCCCCGAGGTGGCGGGACTCTCCTACGAGCAGTACTTC. Its protein product is CASSPEVAGLSYEQYF.